Shown below are 24 T cell receptor beta chains from a single sample sequenced in a study of OX40 agonist ivuxolimab in advanced cancers. The method was immunoSEQ multiplex PCR; TCRdb's version includes in-frame clones alone and lacks a portion of them. The sample includes approximately 80,000 clones, about nine tenths seen only once; the top ten take roughly 6.9%. Source: CD4+ or CD8+ T cells sorted from blood, taken in a trial of the OX40 agonist ivuxolimab. The receptors derive from an adult with an advanced solid tumor such as melanoma, head and neck, liver or kidney cancer.

J is TRBJ2-7 and V is TRBV6-6; D tentatively reads TRBD1 or TRBD2 (5 bases each). Germline CDR1 and CDR2: MNHNY and SVGAGI (reference sequence). The CDR3 is made up of 13 amino acids. With 6 bases removed from V and 12 bases from J, the gap between germline ends came to 21 bases. CDR3 amino acids: CASSQQSPGPPYF. The CDR3 DNA reads TGTGCCAGCAGCCAACAGTCCCCGGGACCACCGTACTTC.

The chain has TRBV18 and TRBJ1-1, with a weak D call TRBD1 (5 bases). This CDR3 comprises 15 residues. In germline, CDR1 is KGHSH, CDR2 LQKENI. Trimming shortened V by 0 bases and J by 1 base, and 9 bases separated the two germline ends. The CDR3 bases are TGTGCCAGCTCACCACCGAGGACAACGAACACTGAAGCTTTCTTT. This translates into CASSPPRTTNTEAFF.

The V and J genes are TRBV9 and TRBJ2-2; 9 bases line up with TRBD1. After removal of 4 bases from V and 4 bases from J, the junction contained 8 bases not matched to a gene. Germline lookup yields CDR1 SGDLS and CDR2 YYNGEE. This CDR3 has 16 residues. The CDR3 DNA sequence: TGTGCCAGCAGCCCAGGGACAGGGATAACCACCGGGGAGCTGTTTTTT. Translating gives CASSPGTGITTGELFF. Combining the CDR3 with reference TRBV9 and TRBJ2-2 gives the whole variable domain DSGVTQTPKHLITATGQRVTLRCSPRSGDLSVYWYQQSLDQGLQFLIQYYNGEERAKGNILERFSAQQFPDLHSELNLSSLELGDSALYFCASSPGTGITTGELFFGEGSRLTVL.

The chain is built from TRBV5-6 and TRBJ2-3, with D perhaps TRBD1 (6 bases). Trimming cost V 0 bases and J 0 bases, with 11 bases left between them. Per the germline V gene, CDR1 is SGHDT and CDR2 is YYEEEE. The CDR3 is made up of 16 amino acids. The chain's CDR3 is CASSLGRGGSTDTQYF. The CDR3 DNA follows: TGTGCCAGCAGCTTGGGGAGAGGGGGTAGCACAGATACGCAGTATTTT. The variable domain in full, with the rest retrieved from reference TRBV5-6 and TRBJ2-3, is DAGVTQSPTHLIKTRGQQVTLRCSPKSGHDTVSWYQQALGQGPQFIFQYYEEEERQRGNFPDRFSGHQFPNYSSELNVNALLLGDSALYLCASSLGRGGSTDTQYFGPGTRLTVL.

V and J are TRBV6-1 and TRBJ2-1, with D uncertain. Germline lookup yields CDR1 MNHNS and CDR2 SASEGT. The V gene lost 8 bases and the J gene lost 9 bases, with 14 bases spanning the gap. The CDR3 totals 12 residues. CDR3: CASARQWGEQFF. CDR3 nucleotide sequence: TGTGCCAGCGCACGGCAGTGGGGTGAGCAGTTCTTC.

This clone showed up just once. This chain connects TRBV7-9 to TRBJ2-7, with 11 nucleotides matching TRBD2. The CDR3 has 14 residues. The V gene end was trimmed by 5 bases and the J gene end by 6 bases; junction bases not matched to a gene: 6. CDR1 is SEHNR and CDR2 is FQNEAQ in the germline V gene (reference sequence). The CDR3 DNA reads as TGTGCCAGCAGCCCGACTAGCGGGATCTCCGAGCAGTACTTC. Its protein is CASSPTSGISEQYF. The complete variable domain, with remaining parts taken from reference TRBV7-9 and TRBJ2-7, reads DTGVSQNPRHKITKRGQNVTFRCDPISEHNRLYWYRQTLGQGPEFLTYFQNEAQLEKSRLLSDRFSAERPKGSFSTLEIQRTEQGDSAMYLCASSPTSGISEQYFGPGTRLTVT.

The V call is TRBV10-3, the J call TRBJ1-5, with a tentative D call TRBD1 (6 bases). In germline, CDR1 is ENHRY, CDR2 SYGVKD. This CDR3 has 12 residues. With 10 bases removed from V and 2 bases from J, the gap between germline ends came to 9 bases. The CDR3 nucleotides read TGTGCCACAGGGGACCGCAATCAGCCCCAGCATTTT. Translating gives CATGDRNQPQHF.

CDR3 loop: CAWSPGLTEAFF. CDR3 bases: TGTGCCTGGAGTCCAGGGCTCACTGAAGCTTTCTTT. This sequence joins TRBV30 and TRBJ1-1, with D perhaps matching TRBD1 (5 bases). This CDR3 contains 12 residues. Trimming removed 2 bases at V and 4 bases at J, with 8 bases between. CDR1 GTSNPN and CDR2 SVGIG come from the germline V gene (reference sequence). The complete variable domain, with remaining parts taken from reference TRBV30 and TRBJ1-1, reads SQTIHQWPATLVQPVGSPLSLECTVEGTSNPNLYWYRQAAGRGLQLLFYSVGIGQISSEVPQNLSASRPQDRQFILSSKKLLLSDSGFYLCAWSPGLTEAFFGQGTRLTVV.

The rearrangement links TRBV2 to TRBJ2-1; D perhaps matches TRBD2 (5 bases). CDR3 length: 12 residues. Germline V lookup: CDR1 SNHLY, CDR2 FYNNEI. Trimming stripped 4 bases from V and 8 bases from J, with 9 bases between. The CDR3: CASSAGGDEQFF. CDR3 nucleotide sequence: TGTGCCAGCAGTGCTGGAGGTGATGAGCAGTTCTTC.

Concerning this clone itself: Compared with germline, one end of the junction differs, possibly owing to a read error. V usage is TRBV6-5 and J usage is TRBJ2-5; tentative D call: TRBD1 (6 bases). The V gene's germline CDR1 is MNHEY and CDR2 SVGAGI. This CDR3 spans 14 amino acids. In nucleotides, the CDR3 is TGTGCCGGCAGTTATGGGACACTGGGGGAGACCCAGTACTTC. Translated, it gives CAGSYGTLGETQYF.

The DNA of the CDR3 is TGTGCCAGCAGCTTATCCGGCAGAAGTAATGAAAAACTGTTTTTT. Translated: CASSLSGRSNEKLFF. The chain employs TRBV7-8 and TRBJ1-4; D not resolved. The V end was cut by 2 bases, the J end by 4 bases, with 11 bases between. Germline CDR1 and CDR2: SGHVS and FQNEAQ. The CDR3 is 15 residues long.

This clone was detected a few times. The V call is TRBV7-6, the J call TRBJ2-5; maybe TRBD2 (6 bases). CDR3 size: 15 residues. Germline V lookup: CDR1 SGHVS, CDR2 FNYEAQ. The V and J ends lost 1 base and 5 bases respectively, with 14 bases between them. The CDR3 DNA is TGTGCCAGCAGCTTAGTCGGCTGGGGGGACGAGACCCAGTACTTC. It yields the protein CASSLVGWGDETQYF.

The chain recombines TRBV2 with TRBJ1-2; no reliable D call. With 5 bases removed from V and 4 bases from J, the gap between germline ends came to 14 bases. This CDR3 is built from 14 residues. From germline, CDR1 is SNHLY and CDR2 FYNNEI. The CDR3 spells CASSRTGFGYGYTF. For the CDR3, the DNA is TGTGCCAGCAGTAGGACCGGATTTGGCTATGGCTACACCTTC.

Worth noting for this clone: An end of the junction differs from the germline gene, which may be a read error. This chain links TRBV2 with TRBJ2-5; maybe TRBD2 (6 bases). The CDR3 consists of 15 residues. Per germline, CDR1 SNHLY and CDR2 FYNNEI. The CDR3 nucleotides read TGTGCCGGCAGCCCCTCTCCGGGAGTTGGTGAGACCCAGTACTTC. Its protein is CAGSPSPGVGETQYF.

V and J are TRBV20-1 and TRBJ2-5, with D tentatively TRBD2 (5 bases). The V end lost 6 bases, the J end lost 4 bases, and 9 bases lay between the germline ends. The CDR3 length is 11 residues. Germline loops: CDR1 DFQATT, CDR2 SNEGSKA (reference sequence). The CDR3 nucleotides read TGCAGTGCCACGGAGGTAGAGACCCAGTACTTC. Protein product: CSATEVETQYF.

V is TRBV27 and J is TRBJ2-4, with D uncertain. The CDR3 extends over 15 amino acids. Germline V gene lookup returns CDR1 MNHEY and CDR2 SMNVEV (reference sequence). The V end was cut by 3 bases, the J end by 6 bases, with 15 bases between. The CDR3 spells CASSFGPDWGNIQYF. CDR3 sequence (DNA): TGTGCCAGCAGTTTCGGTCCCGACTGGGGAAACATTCAGTACTTC.

V gene TRBV5-1 combines with J gene TRBJ2-1; 8 bases agree with TRBD2. Trimming at V came to 6 bases and at J to 15 bases, leaving 14 bases not matched to a gene. Germline V gene lookup returns CDR1 SGHRS and CDR2 YFSETQ. This CDR3 has 13 amino acids. The CDR3, as DNA: TGCGCCAGCACCGAATTACCGGGACTAGAGTGGTTCTTC. This gives the protein CASTELPGLEWFF.

The CDR3 region is CASSSITPGYEQYF. CDR3 DNA: TGTGCCAGCAGCTCTATTACCCCAGGTTACGAGCAGTACTTC. The chain carries TRBV7-1 and TRBJ2-7; D unresolved. TRBV7-1 belongs to the ORF category, with a function that is uncertain. The CDR3 has 14 amino acids. V dropped 3 bases and J dropped 4 bases, with 13 bases sitting between them.

This clone was seen a single time. V is TRBV19 and J is TRBJ1-1; 8 positions match TRBD1. Germline-derived CDR1 and CDR2 are LNHDA and SQIVND (reference sequence). The V segment lost 3 bases and the J segment 1 base; nucleotides outside the gene matches: 1. The CDR3 is 14 residues long. The CDR3 nucleotides are TGTGCCAGTAGTATGGGGACAGGGAACACTGAAGCTTTCTTT. Protein sequence: CASSMGTGNTEAFF.

A few counts support this clone. The V call is TRBV4-1, the J call TRBJ2-1; the match to TRBD1 covers 7 bases. This CDR3 contains 14 residues. The V gene end was trimmed by 2 bases and the J gene end by 5 bases; junction bases not matched to a gene: 3. CDR1 and CDR2 (germline): MGHRA, YSYEKL. The CDR3 loop is CASSQLTGDNEQFF. CDR3 nucleotide sequence: TGCGCCAGCAGCCAACTCACAGGGGACAATGAGCAGTTCTTC.

The CDR3: CAWSNRDRGVGGYTF. In DNA, the CDR3 is TGTGCCTGGAGTAACCGGGACAGGGGGGTCGGAGGCTACACCTTC. The J gene is TRBJ1-2, the V gene TRBV30; 11 bases match TRBD1. Germline V gives CDR1 GTSNPN, CDR2 SVGIG (reference sequence). This CDR3 region has 15 residues. V shed 2 bases and J 8 bases; nucleotides not matched to a gene: 10.

The CDR3 spells CASSIGGTDTQYF. The CDR3 DNA reads as TGTGCCAGTAGTATTGGGGGCACAGATACGCAGTATTTT. This rearrangement joins TRBV19 to TRBJ2-3; D remains unclear. Germline V CDR1 and CDR2: LNHDA, SQIVND (reference sequence). V was shortened by 3 bases and J by 1 base, with 5 bases between the two germline ends. The CDR3 sequence is 13 residues long.

The chain combines TRBV7-9 with TRBJ1-1; D is undetermined. Per the germline V gene, CDR1 is SEHNR and CDR2 is FQNEAQ (reference sequence). This CDR3 has 13 amino acids. Trimming removed 3 bases from V and 5 bases from J, with 10 bases in between. CDR3 in amino acids: CASSFEGRTEAFF. CDR3 in DNA: TGTGCCAGCAGCTTTGAGGGTCGGACTGAAGCTTTCTTT.

This chain connects TRBV2 to TRBJ2-6; D call uncertain. CDR1 and CDR2 (germline): SNHLY, FYNNEI. The CDR3 runs 14 residues. Trimming left V 10 bases short and J 0 bases short, with 10 bases between. The CDR3 is CANRRTSGANVLTF. The CDR3 DNA reads as TGTGCCAACAGAAGAACCTCTGGGGCCAACGTCCTGACTTTC. Full variable domain (outside the CDR3, taken from reference TRBV2 and TRBJ2-6): EPEVTQTPSHQVTQMGQEVILRCVPISNHLYFYWYRQILGQKVEFLVSFYNNEISEKSEIFDDQFSVERPDGSNFTLKIRSTKLEDSAMYFCANRRTSGANVLTFGAGSRLTVL.